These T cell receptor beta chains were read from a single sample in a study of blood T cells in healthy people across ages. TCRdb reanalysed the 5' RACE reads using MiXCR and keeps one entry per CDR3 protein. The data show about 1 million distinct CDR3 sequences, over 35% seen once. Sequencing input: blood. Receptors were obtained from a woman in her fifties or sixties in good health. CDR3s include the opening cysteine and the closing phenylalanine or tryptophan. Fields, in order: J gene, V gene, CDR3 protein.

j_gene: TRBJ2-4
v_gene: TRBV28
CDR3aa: CASKGLGAYEQYF

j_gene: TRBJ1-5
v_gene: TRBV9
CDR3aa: CASSAPERVQPQHF

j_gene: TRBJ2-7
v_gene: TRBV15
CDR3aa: CATSGGLDGYNEQYF

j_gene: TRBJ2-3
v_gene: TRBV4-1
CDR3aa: CASSVGTVTDTQYF

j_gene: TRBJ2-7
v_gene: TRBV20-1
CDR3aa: CSARPLAGDAYEQYF

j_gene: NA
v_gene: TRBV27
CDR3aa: CASSLAGNSYNEQYF

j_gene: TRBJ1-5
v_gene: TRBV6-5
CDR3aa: CASSYLQNQPQHF

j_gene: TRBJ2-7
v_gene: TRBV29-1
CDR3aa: CSVDGGSSYEQYF

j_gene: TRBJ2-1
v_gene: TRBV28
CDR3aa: CASSLLEGLTYNEQFF

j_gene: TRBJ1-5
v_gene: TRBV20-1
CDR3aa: CSTVDLRESNQPQHF

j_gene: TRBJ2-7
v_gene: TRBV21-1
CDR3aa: CASSKPAGTTEQYF

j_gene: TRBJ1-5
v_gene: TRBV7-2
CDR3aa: CASGRTGGNRPQHF

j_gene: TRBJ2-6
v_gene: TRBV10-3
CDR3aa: CAISANGQGSHSGANVLTF

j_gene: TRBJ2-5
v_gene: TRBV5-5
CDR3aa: CASSVTDSPFETQYF

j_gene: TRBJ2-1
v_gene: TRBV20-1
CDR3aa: CSARDAGPASSYNEQFF

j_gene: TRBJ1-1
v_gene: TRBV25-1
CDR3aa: CASSGQGVFEAFF

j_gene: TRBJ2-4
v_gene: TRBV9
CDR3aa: CASSGGPQAKNIQYF

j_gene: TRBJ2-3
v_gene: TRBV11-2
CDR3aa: CASSLVSGRAKDTQYF

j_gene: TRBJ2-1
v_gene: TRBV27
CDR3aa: CASSPRGRDSNEQFF

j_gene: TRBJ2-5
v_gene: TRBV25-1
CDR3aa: CASGQTQETQYF

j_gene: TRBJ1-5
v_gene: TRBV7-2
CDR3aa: CACSLNKGALVDSNQPQHF

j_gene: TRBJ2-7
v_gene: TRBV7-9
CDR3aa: CASSLPEGGPEQYF

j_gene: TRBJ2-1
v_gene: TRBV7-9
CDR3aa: CASSLYRLAGNNEQFF

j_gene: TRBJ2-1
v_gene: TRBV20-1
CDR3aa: CSARDPRRVDYNEQFF

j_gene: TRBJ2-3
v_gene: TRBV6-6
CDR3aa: CASGYIGTGVTDTQYF

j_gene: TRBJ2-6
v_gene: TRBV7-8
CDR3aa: CASREVPGTGTGANVLTF

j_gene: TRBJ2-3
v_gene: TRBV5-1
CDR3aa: CASSFVLAVHYTDTQYF

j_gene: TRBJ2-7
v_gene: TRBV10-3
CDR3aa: CAISERGSRDEQYF

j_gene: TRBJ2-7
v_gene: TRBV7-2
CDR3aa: CASSPAGGDAYEQYF

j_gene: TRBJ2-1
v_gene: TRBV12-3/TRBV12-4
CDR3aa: CASTGTSSYNEQFF

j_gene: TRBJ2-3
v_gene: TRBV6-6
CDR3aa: CARTSRGPDTQYF

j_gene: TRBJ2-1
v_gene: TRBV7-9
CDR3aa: CASTAMWGTLHNEQFF

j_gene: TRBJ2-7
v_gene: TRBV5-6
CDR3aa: CASSKRTGGKSYEQYF

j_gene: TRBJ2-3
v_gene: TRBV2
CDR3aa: CASTPGTASTDTQYF

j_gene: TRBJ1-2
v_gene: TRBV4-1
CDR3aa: CASSQDPGQGNYGYTF

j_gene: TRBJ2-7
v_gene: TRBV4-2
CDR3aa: CASSPLGGGNSYEQYF

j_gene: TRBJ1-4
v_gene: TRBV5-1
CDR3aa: CASSLEPGPNEKLFF

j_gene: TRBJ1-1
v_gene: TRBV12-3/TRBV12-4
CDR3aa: CASRKKGGNTEAFF

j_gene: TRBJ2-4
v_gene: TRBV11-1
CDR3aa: CAGSPITGGDQQYF

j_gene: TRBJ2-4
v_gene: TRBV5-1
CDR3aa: CASSLSGQGQLAKNIQYF

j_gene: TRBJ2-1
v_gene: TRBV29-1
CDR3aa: CSVRWTDAYNEQFF

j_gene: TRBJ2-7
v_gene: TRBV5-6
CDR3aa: CASSTTADSSYEQYF

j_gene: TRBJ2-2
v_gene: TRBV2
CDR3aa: CASSPVSTSTGELFF

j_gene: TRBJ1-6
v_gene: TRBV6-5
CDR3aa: CASSRRDFNSPLHF

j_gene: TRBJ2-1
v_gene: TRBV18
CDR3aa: CASSPRELKVNEQFF